Following are 3 T cell receptor beta chains from one sample sequenced in a study of T-cell memory formation after mild COVID-19 (dated by TCRdb to the early 2020s). The method was 5' RACE. The sequencing machine was an Illumina NovaSeq 6000. TCRdb cleaned the public reads at Q25 with fastp, built clones with MiXCR and kept in-frame beta chains. Each record represents a unique CDR3 protein, reported with the most common genes and DNA among its rows. This sample comprises roughly 400,000 distinct CDR3 sequences, roughly 18% of them detected only once. Clones ranked in the top ten supply roughly 21% of the sample. Sequencing was performed on PBMCs or a T cell subset sorted from them (not recorded which). These receptors were taken from a man aged 18 to 30 who had mild COVID-19 (a few samples of this study predate the infection). The sample titles of this study are shuffled in the database, so cell type and time point are left out; the donor was told from shared clones.

The chain links TRBV3-1 to TRBJ2-5; the D gene could be TRBD1 or TRBD2 (5 bases each). V was clipped by 4 bases and J by 5 bases, with 14 bases between them. Looked up from germline, CDR1 is LGHDT and CDR2 is YNNKEL (reference sequence). The CDR3 has 14 amino acids. The CDR3 DNA sequence: TGTGCCAGCAGCCCCGTCTGGGGGATGGAGACCCAGTACTTC. It specifies CASSPVWGMETQYF.

As to this clonotype: The conserved phenylalanine or tryptophan is not found at the CDR3 terminus, so this likely reflects a read error. The V gene is TRBV5-1, the J gene TRBJ2-2, with D possibly matching TRBD2 (5 bases). Germline loops: CDR1 SGHRS, CDR2 YFSETQ. Trimming removed 0 bases at V and 0 bases at J, with 6 bases between. The CDR3 covers 15 residues. The CDR3 DNA reads as TGCGCCAGCAGCTTGGCGGGGTCGAACACCGGGGAGCTGTTTCTT. Translation gives CASSLAGSNTGELFL.

V is TRBV11-2 and J is TRBJ2-7; tentatively, D is TRBD1 (5 bases). V was trimmed by 1 base and J by 5 bases, leaving 15 bases between them. This CDR3 spans 15 amino acids. The germline V gene encodes CDR1 SGHAT and CDR2 FQNNGV. CDR3 in amino acids: CASSLATQGEDEQYF. CDR3 DNA: TGTGCCAGCAGCTTAGCCACGCAGGGCGAGGACGAGCAGTACTTC.